This TCR beta chain is drawn from a study of blood T cell repertoires in COVID-19. V was clipped by 6 bases and J by 4 bases, with 15 bases between them. Germline V gene sequence: CDR1 SGHAT, CDR2 FQNNGV. The CDR3 is 14 amino acids. Sequencing was performed with immunoSEQ multiplex PCR; in TCRdb, only in-frame clones are kept and a portion is missing. The table includes some 150,000 clones, 85% to 90% detected once. The TCR was taken from a man in his fifties or sixties with active COVID-19. The sequenced sample was peripheral blood. The chain joins TRBV11-2 to TRBJ1-2, with D perhaps TRBD1 (5 bases). In DNA form, the CDR3 reads TGTGCCAGCAGACGGGGGGTCTCGCGCTATGGCTACACCTTC. It translates to CASRRGVSRYGYTF.